Below, 22 T cell receptor beta chains from the same sample are listed, as sequenced in a study of chemoradiotherapy in HPV16-positive cancers. Repertoires were generated with immunoSEQ multiplex PCR, while TCRdb's copy carries only in-frame clones and drops some. The sample comprises 14,000 or so clones, 60% to 80% of which are singletons, and 1.3% rests with the top ten. Sampling was done from a patient who underwent chemoradiotherapy. These receptors all come from a human donor with HPV-associated anogenital cancer.

The sample holds a few counts of this clone. V and J are TRBV29-1 and TRBJ2-1; no definite D call. Germline CDR1 is SQVTM and CDR2 is ANQGSEA. Trimming pared 7 bases from V and 0 bases from J, leaving 10 bases between. The CDR3 consists of 13 residues. CDR3 DNA: TGCAGCGCGACAACGAGCTCCTACAATGAGCAGTTCTTC. It encodes CSATTSSYNEQFF.

The chain carries TRBV4-1 and TRBJ1-4, with D possibly matching TRBD1 (6 bases). Trimming cost V 0 bases and J 5 bases, with 10 bases left between them. Germline V gene lookup returns CDR1 MGHRA and CDR2 YSYEKL. This CDR3 is 15 amino acids long. This CDR3 reads CASSQEGTRNEKLFF. For the CDR3, the DNA is TGCGCCAGCAGCCAAGAGGGGACAAGGAATGAAAAACTGTTTTTT.

The chain combines TRBV28 with TRBJ1-2; TRBD1 might be the D (5 bases). V was clipped by 7 bases and J by 0 bases, with 15 bases between them. There are 15 residues in the CDR3. CDR1 and CDR2 from the germline V gene are MDHEN and SYDVKM. The CDR3 loop reads CASKYSRVSNYGYTF. The DNA of the CDR3 is TGTGCCAGCAAGTACTCCAGGGTGTCTAACTATGGCTACACCTTC.

The rearrangement uses TRBV12-5 and TRBJ1-5; no firm D call. Germline V lookup: CDR1 LGHNT, CDR2 FRNRAP. This CDR3 comprises 14 residues. V was trimmed by 5 bases and J by 3 bases, leaving 11 bases between them. In DNA form, the CDR3 reads TGTGCTAGTGGTCCGGACGGGAACAATCAGCCCCAGCATTTT. Amino acids: CASGPDGNNQPQHF. Drawing the rest from reference TRBV12-5 and TRBJ1-5, the complete variable domain is DARVTQTPRHKVTEMGQEVTMRCQPILGHNTVFWYRQTMMQGLELLAYFRNRAPLDDSGMPKDRFSAEMPDATLATLKIQPSEPRDSAVYFCASGPDGNNQPQHFGDGTRLSIL.

The chain links TRBV29-1 to TRBJ2-2; the D gene is possibly TRBD2 (5 bases). Germline V gene sequence: CDR1 SQVTM, CDR2 ANQGSEA. Trimming stripped 5 bases from V and 2 bases from J, with 15 bases between. The CDR3 spans 15 residues. As DNA, the CDR3 is TGCAGCGTTCAGTTCACGTCGGGAAACACCGGGGAGCTGTTTTTT. This codes for CSVQFTSGNTGELFF.

This clone was counted between two and nine times. The V gene is TRBV5-1, the J gene TRBJ1-1; 7 nucleotides line up with TRBD1. After removal of 1 base from V and 6 bases from J, the junction contained 9 bases not matched to a gene. CDR1 is SGHRS, CDR2 YFSETQ, per germline. This CDR3 contains 15 residues. The CDR3 nucleotides are TGCGCCAGCAGCTTGAGACAGGGTATGGACCCTGAAGCTTTCTTT. It encodes CASSLRQGMDPEAFF.

The J gene is TRBJ2-3, the V gene TRBV7-2; D assignment may be TRBD1 or TRBD2 (5 bases each). In germline, CDR1 is SGHTA, CDR2 FQGNSA. The CDR3 covers 16 residues. V lost 5 bases and J 1 base, leaving 16 bases between the germline ends. CDR3 DNA: TGTGCCAGCAGCCCGGACGTCCGAGGGGGCACAGATACGCAGTATTTT. It encodes CASSPDVRGGTDTQYF.

The chain employs TRBV4-1 and TRBJ1-1, with D tentatively TRBD1 (5 bases). The germline V and J ends were trimmed by 1 base and 1 base, with 13 bases remaining between them. The CDR3 runs to 16 residues. The germline V gene has CDR1 MGHRA and CDR2 YSYEKL. CDR3 DNA: TGCGCCAGCAGCCAAGGGGGTTTTCAGGGGAACACTGAAGCTTTCTTT. It translates to CASSQGGFQGNTEAFF.

The chain recombines TRBV6-5 with TRBJ1-2; TRBD1 might be the D (6 bases). V shed 11 bases and J shed 9 bases, with 22 bases lying between them. Germline V gene sequence: CDR1 MNHEY, CDR2 SVGAGI. The CDR3 runs 13 residues. The CDR3 sequence is CASGGTGTISYTF. The CDR3 DNA is TGTGCCTCCGGCGGGACTGGGACAATAAGCTACACCTTC.

The chain carries TRBV27 and TRBJ1-2, with TRBD1 as a possible D gene (5 bases). The CDR3 is made up of 13 amino acids. Germline CDR1 and CDR2: MNHEY and SMNVEV (reference sequence). The V gene lost 5 bases and the J gene lost 6 bases, with 13 bases spanning the gap. CDR3 DNA: TGTGCCAGCAGTCGAGTGGGGGGTCATGGCTACACCTTC. This encodes CASSRVGGHGYTF.

The genes are TRBV7-9 and TRBJ2-7; 9 positions match TRBD1. This CDR3 spans 14 amino acids. The ends lost 5 bases at V and 2 bases at J; junction bases unmatched: 4. Germline V lookup: CDR1 SEHNR, CDR2 FQNEAQ (reference sequence). The CDR3 DNA reads as TGTGCCAGCAGCCCGGGACAGGGCCCCTACGAGCAGTACTTC. Translating it yields CASSPGQGPYEQYF.

In this sample, this clone turned up once. This CDR3 is CASAGTALGEKLFF. CDR3 coding DNA: TGTGCCTCCGCGGGGACAGCACTAGGTGAAAAACTGTTTTTT. The genes are TRBV19 and TRBJ1-4; the match to TRBD1 covers 7 bases. Looked up from germline, CDR1 is LNHDA and CDR2 is SQIVND (reference sequence). J was trimmed by 7 bases and V by 11 bases; bases with no gene match: 13. This CDR3 spans 14 amino acids.

This clone was seen a few times. The V gene is TRBV12-5, the J gene TRBJ1-2, with D hard to call. The V end lost 6 bases, the J end lost 8 bases, and 10 bases lay between the germline ends. Germline loops: CDR1 LGHNT, CDR2 FRNRAP. The CDR3 runs 11 residues. The CDR3 DNA follows: TGTGCTAGTGGACGATCGGGGGGCTACACCTTC. The encoded protein is CASGRSGGYTF.

The chain joins TRBV19 to TRBJ2-7; D may match TRBD1 or TRBD2 (7 bases each). Trimming removed 5 bases at V and 3 bases at J, with 20 bases between. The germline CDR1 and CDR2 sequences are LNHDA and SQIVND (reference sequence). The CDR3 is made up of 16 amino acids. The CDR3 DNA sequence: TGTGCCAGTAGTGGGAGGGACAGCAGAACTTACTACGAGCAGTACTTC. It translates to CASSGRDSRTYYEQYF.

This chain links TRBV28 with TRBJ1-2; D uncertain. The CDR3 spans 13 residues. Trimming left V 5 bases short and J 4 bases short, with 11 bases between. CDR1 and CDR2 (germline): MDHEN, SYDVKM. The CDR3 is CASSESSGYGYTF. In DNA, the CDR3 is TGTGCCAGCAGTGAGTCTTCGGGCTATGGCTACACCTTC.

This rearrangement joins TRBV25-1 to TRBJ1-3, with D hard to call. The CDR3 covers 12 residues. The V end lost 4 bases, the J end lost 4 bases, and 5 bases lay between the germline ends. Germline V lookup: CDR1 MGHDK, CDR2 SYGVNS. CDR3 DNA sequence: TGTGCCAGCAGTGCTTTAGGAAACACCATATATTTT. Amino acid sequence: CASSALGNTIYF.

The chain combines TRBV6-4 with TRBJ2-1; 10 positions match TRBD2. The CDR3 runs to 17 residues. Trimming cost V 0 bases and J 5 bases; bases outside gene matches: 7. The germline V gene has CDR1 MRHNA and CDR2 SNTAGT. As DNA, the CDR3 is TGTGCCAGCAGTGACTCGGATAGCGGGGGGCCCAACAATGAGCAGTTCTTC. Encoded protein: CASSDSDSGGPNNEQFF.

About this clone: Its ends do not fully match the called genes, so a read error is possible. J is TRBJ2-1 and V is TRBV2; D might be TRBD2 (5 bases). CDR3 length: 13 residues. Germline V gene sequence: CDR1 SNHLY, CDR2 FYNNEI. CDR3: CASSEEGEGEQFF. Here the CDR3 DNA reads TGTGCCAGCAGCGAAGAAGGCGAGGGTGAGCAGTTCTTC.

This clone was picked up a small number of times. This rearrangement joins TRBV4-2 to TRBJ1-4; D is possibly TRBD1 (5 bases). Trimming took 3 bases from V and 2 from J, leaving 10 bases between them. The CDR3 covers 15 residues. Germline V gene lookup returns CDR1 LGHNA and CDR2 YNFKEQ. The DNA for the CDR3 is TGTGCCAGCAGCCAGGGGGGGAACACTAATGAAAAACTGTTTTTT. Translation: CASSQGGNTNEKLFF.

V usage is TRBV5-4 and J usage is TRBJ1-6; D might be TRBD1 (5 bases). CDR3 size: 17 residues. With 0 bases removed from V and 3 bases from J, the gap between germline ends came to 13 bases. CDR1 SGHNT and CDR2 YYREEE come from the germline V gene (reference sequence). The CDR3 nucleotides read TGTGCCAGCAGCTTGGCCGCAGACAGCAACTATAATTCACCCCTCCACTTT. Its translation is CASSLAADSNYNSPLHF. Together with reference TRBV5-4 and TRBJ1-6, the CDR3 gives the full variable domain: ETGVTQSPTHLIKTRGQQVTLRCSSQSGHNTVSWYQQALGQGPQFIFQYYREEENGRGNFPPRFSGLQFPNYSSELNVNALELDDSALYLCASSLAADSNYNSPLHFGNGTRLTVT.

The genes are TRBV27 and TRBJ2-3; unclear D gene. The CDR3 has 17 residues. Trimming removed 1 base at V and 4 bases at J, with 18 bases between. The V gene's germline CDR1 is MNHEY and CDR2 SMNVEV (reference sequence). The CDR3 sequence: CASSLWARRVVADTQYF. The CDR3 coding sequence is TGTGCCAGCAGTTTATGGGCAAGACGTGTGGTCGCAGATACGCAGTATTTT.

The chain is built from TRBV11-3 and TRBJ1-5; 8 bases are a match to TRBD1. The trim removed 5 bases at V and 5 bases at J, leaving 11 bases unmatched. Germline CDR1 SGHNT, CDR2 YENEEA. This CDR3 contains 16 residues. CDR3 DNA sequence: TGTGCCAGCAGCCCCACCGGGGTGACAGGGGATCAGCCCCAGCATTTT. Translated, it gives CASSPTGVTGDQPQHF.